This T cell receptor beta chain was retrieved from a study of patients and donors after allogeneic stem cell transplantation. Per germline, CDR1 MNHNY and CDR2 SVGAGI (reference sequence). V was clipped by 8 bases and J by 2 bases, with 5 bases between them. The CDR3 sequence is 11 residues long. This clonotype has ten or more counts. TCRdb used MiXCR to reprocess the RT-PCR reads, holding one entry per CDR3 protein. The sample lists tens of thousands of distinct CDR3 sequences, 4% to 5% occurring once. This clonotype originated in a human donor who was either an allogeneic HSCT recipient or a stem cell or donor lymphocyte infusion donor (not recorded which). It is not recorded whose cells these are; they may come from a transplant donor. Input material: blood, either unsorted or a sorted T cell fraction (not recorded which). This rearrangement joins TRBV6-6 to TRBJ2-3; D gene unclear. As DNA, the CDR3 is TGTGCCAGCGCTACCACAGATACGCAGTATTTT. Translated: CASATTDTQYF.